The T cell receptor (beta chain) under discussion was sequenced for a study of cytomegalovirus exposure and HLA in healthy donors. This clone occurred a few times. Its target is unknown. The CDR3 length is 16 residues. Germline loops: CDR1 SGHVS, CDR2 FNYEAQ. The junction had 13 bases not matched to a gene; V was cut back by 1 base and J by 10 bases. Study conclusions and caveats: The study had only CMV serostatus as immune exposure information. Across HLA loci, a later analysis found differing TCR association rates, with DRB1 most and HLA-C fewest. Most TCR sequences were rare, but some public TCRs occurred in many donors. Cytomegalovirus-associated TCR beta chains were listed, numbering 164.

PCR used 60 Vbeta primers and 13 Jbeta primers. Profiling relied on immunoSEQ multiplex PCR, and the TCRdb table lists in-frame clones only, not all of them. The sample shows 95,000 to 100,000 clones, around four fifths of them seen only once. The receptor comes from a man aged 40-49 years in good health and CMV-seronegative. The chain has TRBV7-6 and TRBJ1-2, with 9 bases identical to TRBD1. Sequenced material: PBMCs. The CDR3 is CASSLGSPGQGFVYTF. The DNA of the CDR3 is TGTGCCAGCAGCTTAGGATCACCGGGACAGGGATTCGTCTACACCTTC. Combining the CDR3 with reference TRBV7-6 and TRBJ1-2 gives the whole variable domain GAGVSQSPRYKVTKRGQDVALRCDPISGHVSLYWYRQALGQGPEFLTYFNYEAQQDKSGLPNDRFSAERPEGSISTLTIQRTEQRDSAMYRCASSLGSPGQGFVYTFGSGTRLTVV.